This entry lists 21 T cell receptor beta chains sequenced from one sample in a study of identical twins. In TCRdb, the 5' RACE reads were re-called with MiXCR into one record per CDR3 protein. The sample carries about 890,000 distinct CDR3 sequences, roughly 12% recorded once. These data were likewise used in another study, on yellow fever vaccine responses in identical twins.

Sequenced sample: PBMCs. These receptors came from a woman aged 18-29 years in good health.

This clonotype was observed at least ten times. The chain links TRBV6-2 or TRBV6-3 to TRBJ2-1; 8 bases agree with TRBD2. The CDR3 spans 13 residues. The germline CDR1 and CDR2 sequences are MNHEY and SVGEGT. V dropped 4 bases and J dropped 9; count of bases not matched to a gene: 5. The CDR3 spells CASSLFREGEQFF. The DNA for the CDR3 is TGTGCCAGCAGTTTGTTCCGGGAGGGTGAGCAGTTCTTC.

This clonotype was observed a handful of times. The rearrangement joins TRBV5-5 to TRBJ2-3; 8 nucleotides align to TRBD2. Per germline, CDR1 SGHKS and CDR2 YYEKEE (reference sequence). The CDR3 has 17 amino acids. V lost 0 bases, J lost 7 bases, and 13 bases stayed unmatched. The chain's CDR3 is CASSLGGAGASINTQYF. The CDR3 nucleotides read TGTGCCAGCAGCTTGGGGGGAGCGGGAGCGAGTATAAATACGCAGTATTTT.

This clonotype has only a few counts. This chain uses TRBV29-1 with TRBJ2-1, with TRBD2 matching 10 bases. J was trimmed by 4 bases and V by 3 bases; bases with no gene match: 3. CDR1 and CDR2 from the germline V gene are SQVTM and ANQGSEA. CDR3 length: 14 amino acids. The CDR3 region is CSVDGLAEYNEQFF. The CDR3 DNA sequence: TGCAGCGTTGACGGACTAGCGGAATACAATGAGCAGTTCTTC.

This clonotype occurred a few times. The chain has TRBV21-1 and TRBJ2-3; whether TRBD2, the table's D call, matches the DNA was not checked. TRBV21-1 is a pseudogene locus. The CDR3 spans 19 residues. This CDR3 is CASSKRLAGGPLFTDTQYF. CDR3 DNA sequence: TGTGCCAGCAGCAAACGACTAGCGGGAGGGCCTCTCTTCACAGATACGCAGTATTTT.

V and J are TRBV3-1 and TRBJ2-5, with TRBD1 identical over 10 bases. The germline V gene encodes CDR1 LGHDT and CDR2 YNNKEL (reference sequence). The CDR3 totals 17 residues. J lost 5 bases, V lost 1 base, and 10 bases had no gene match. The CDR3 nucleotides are TGTGCCAGCAGCCAAGCCCGGACAGGGGGAATGAGGGAGACCCAGTACTTC. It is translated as CASSQARTGGMRETQYF.

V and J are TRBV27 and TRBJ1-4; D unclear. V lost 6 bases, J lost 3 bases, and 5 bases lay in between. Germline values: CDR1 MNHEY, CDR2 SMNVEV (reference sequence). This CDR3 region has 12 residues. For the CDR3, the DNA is TGTGCCAGCAGGACCGCTAATGAAAAACTGTTTTTT. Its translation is CASRTANEKLFF.

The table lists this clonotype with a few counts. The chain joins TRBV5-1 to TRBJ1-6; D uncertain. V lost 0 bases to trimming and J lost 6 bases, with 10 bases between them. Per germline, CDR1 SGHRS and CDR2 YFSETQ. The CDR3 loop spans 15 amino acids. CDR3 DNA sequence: TGCGCCAGCAGCTTGGAGGTGGTGGCTAATTCACCCCTCCACTTT. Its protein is CASSLEVVANSPLHF.

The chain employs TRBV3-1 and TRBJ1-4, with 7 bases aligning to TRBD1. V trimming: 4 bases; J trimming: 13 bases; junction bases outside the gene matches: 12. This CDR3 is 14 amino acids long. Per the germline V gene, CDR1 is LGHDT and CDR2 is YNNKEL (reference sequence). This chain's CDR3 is CASSPRRDSSSLFF. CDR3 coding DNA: TGTGCCAGCAGCCCCCGGCGGGACAGTTCTTCACTGTTTTTT.

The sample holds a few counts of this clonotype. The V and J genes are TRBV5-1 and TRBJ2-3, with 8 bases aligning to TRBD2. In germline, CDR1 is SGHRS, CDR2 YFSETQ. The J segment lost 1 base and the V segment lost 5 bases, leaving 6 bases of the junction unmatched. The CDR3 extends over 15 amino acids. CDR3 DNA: TGCGCCAGCAGATTTGTAGCGGGGCGCACAGATACGCAGTATTTT. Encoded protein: CASRFVAGRTDTQYF.

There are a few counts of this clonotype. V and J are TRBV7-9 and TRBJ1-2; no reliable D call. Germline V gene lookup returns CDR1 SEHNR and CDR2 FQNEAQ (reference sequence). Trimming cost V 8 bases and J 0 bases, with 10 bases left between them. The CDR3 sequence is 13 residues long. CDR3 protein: CASCTEANYGYTF. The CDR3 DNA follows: TGTGCCAGCTGCACGGAAGCTAACTATGGCTACACCTTC.

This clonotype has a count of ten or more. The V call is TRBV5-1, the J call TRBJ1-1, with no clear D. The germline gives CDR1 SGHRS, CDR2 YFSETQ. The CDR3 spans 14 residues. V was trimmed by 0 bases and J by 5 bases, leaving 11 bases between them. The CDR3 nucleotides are TGCGCCAGCAGCTTGGACCGTCAGGTGACTGAAGCTTTCTTT. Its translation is CASSLDRQVTEAFF. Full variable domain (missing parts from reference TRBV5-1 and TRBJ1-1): KAGVTQTPRYLIKTRGQQVTLSCSPISGHRSVSWYQQTPGQGLQFLFEYFSETQRNKGNFPGRFSGRQFSNSRSEMNVSTLELGDSALYLCASSLDRQVTEAFFGQGTRLTVV.

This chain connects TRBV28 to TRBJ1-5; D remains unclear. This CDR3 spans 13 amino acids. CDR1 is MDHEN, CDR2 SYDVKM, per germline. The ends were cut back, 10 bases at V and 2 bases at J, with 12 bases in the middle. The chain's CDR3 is CATQVTRNQPQHF. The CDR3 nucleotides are TGTGCCACCCAGGTGACCCGCAATCAGCCCCAGCATTTT.

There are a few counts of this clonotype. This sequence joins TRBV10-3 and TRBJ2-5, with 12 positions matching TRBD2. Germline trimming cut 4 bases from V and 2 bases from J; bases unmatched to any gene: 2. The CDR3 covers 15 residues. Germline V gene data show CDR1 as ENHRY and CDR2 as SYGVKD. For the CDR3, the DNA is TGTGCCATCAGTGGGGGGACTAGCGGGCAAGAGACCCAGTACTTC. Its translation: CAISGGTSGQETQYF.

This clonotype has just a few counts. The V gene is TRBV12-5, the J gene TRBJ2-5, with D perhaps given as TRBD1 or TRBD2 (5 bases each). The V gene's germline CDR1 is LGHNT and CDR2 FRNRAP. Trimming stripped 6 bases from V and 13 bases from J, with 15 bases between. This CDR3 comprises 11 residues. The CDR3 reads CASGSGTEGYF. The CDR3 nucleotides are TGTGCTAGTGGCTCCGGGACCGAGGGGTACTTC.

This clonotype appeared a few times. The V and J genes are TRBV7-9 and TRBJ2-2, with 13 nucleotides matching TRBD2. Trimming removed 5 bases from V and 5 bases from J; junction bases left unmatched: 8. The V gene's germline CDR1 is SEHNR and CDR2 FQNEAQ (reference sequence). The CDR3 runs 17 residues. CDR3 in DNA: TGTGCCAGCAGCCCCCGGACTAGCGGGAGTCAAACCGGGGAGCTGTTTTTT. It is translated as CASSPRTSGSQTGELFF.

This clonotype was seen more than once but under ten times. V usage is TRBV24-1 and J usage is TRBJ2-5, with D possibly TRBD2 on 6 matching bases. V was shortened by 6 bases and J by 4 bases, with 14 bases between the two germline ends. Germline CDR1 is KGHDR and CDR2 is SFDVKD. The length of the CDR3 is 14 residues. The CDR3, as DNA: TGTGCCACCAGTTTTAGTGCCGGGGGAGAGACCCAGTACTTC. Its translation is CATSFSAGGETQYF.

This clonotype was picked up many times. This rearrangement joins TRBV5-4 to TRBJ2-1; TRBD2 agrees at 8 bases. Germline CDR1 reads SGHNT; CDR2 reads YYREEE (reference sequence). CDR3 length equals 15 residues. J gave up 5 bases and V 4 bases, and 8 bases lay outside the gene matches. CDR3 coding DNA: TGTGCCAGCAGCCCGGGGGGGAGTACAGACAATGAGCAGTTCTTC. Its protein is CASSPGGSTDNEQFF.

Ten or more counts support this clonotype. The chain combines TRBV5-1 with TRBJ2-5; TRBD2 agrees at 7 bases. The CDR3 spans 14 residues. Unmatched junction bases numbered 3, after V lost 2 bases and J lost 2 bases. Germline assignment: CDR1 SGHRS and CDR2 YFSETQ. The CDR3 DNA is TGCGCCAGCAGCTTTAGGACTAGTCAAGAGACCCAGTACTTC. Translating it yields CASSFRTSQETQYF.

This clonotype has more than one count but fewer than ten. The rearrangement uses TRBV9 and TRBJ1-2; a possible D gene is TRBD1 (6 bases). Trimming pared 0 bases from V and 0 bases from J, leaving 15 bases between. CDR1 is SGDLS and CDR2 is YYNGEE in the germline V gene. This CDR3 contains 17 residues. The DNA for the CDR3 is TGTGCCAGCAGCGTAGCTACGGGACATCTCACTAACTATGGCTACACCTTC. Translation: CASSVATGHLTNYGYTF.

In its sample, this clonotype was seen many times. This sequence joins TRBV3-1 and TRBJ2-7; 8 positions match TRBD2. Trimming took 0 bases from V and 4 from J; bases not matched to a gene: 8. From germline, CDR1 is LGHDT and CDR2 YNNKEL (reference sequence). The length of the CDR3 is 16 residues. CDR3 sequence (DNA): TGTGCCAGCAGCCAAGATCTGGTAGCGGGATCGTACGAGCAGTACTTC. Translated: CASSQDLVAGSYEQYF.

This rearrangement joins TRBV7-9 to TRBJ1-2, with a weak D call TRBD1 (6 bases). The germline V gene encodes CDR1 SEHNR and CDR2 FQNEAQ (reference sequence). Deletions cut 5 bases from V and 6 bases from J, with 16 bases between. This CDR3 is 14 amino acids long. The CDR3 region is CASSSTGIRNGYTF. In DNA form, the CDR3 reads TGTGCCAGCAGCAGCACAGGGATCAGAAATGGCTACACCTTC.